Listed below are T cell receptor beta chains from one sample, sequenced in a study of human T cells and chemical hapten exposure. TCRdb recomputed calls from the RACE reads with MiXCR, one row per CDR3 protein. The sample holds 60,000 to 80,000 distinct CDR3 sequences; around a third are singletons and the top ten take roughly 9.8%. The specimen was whole blood, collected in connection with sensitization to the hapten diphenylcyclopropenone (DPC). These receptors all come from a man aged 40-55 years with alopecia areata. Some clones in this sample may be carry-over from other donors' samples. CDR3s include the opening cysteine and the closing phenylalanine or tryptophan. D genes are given only for firm matches. Size values are once, few and many counts, or a class for expanded clones, and some rows have none.

TRBJ2-7	TRBV20-1	few	-	14	CSARGEESSYEQYF	TGCAGTGCTAGAGGGGAGGAGAGCTCCTACGAGCAGTACTTC
TRBJ2-1	TRBV5-6	few	TRBD2	16	CASSLGTSGNLNEQFF	TGTGCCAGCAGCTTGGGGACTAGCGGGAACCTCAATGAGCAGTTCTTC
TRBJ2-7	TRBV5-1	-	TRBD2	15	CASSPVQGGVGEQYF	TGCGCCAGCAGCCCTGTCCAGGGAGGGGTCGGCGAGCAGTACTTC
TRBJ1-2	TRBV6-2/TRBV6-3	-	-	14	CASSYLGQPYGYTF	TGTGCCAGCAGTTACTTAGGACAGCCCTATGGCTACACCTTC
TRBJ2-3	TRBV20-1	few	TRBD2	17	CSARKAGRSGSPDTQYF	TGCAGTGCTAGAAAGGCTGGGAGGAGCGGGAGTCCAGATACGCAGTATTTT
TRBJ2-7	TRBV27	few	-	14	CASSAGTLNYEQYF	TGTGCCAGCAGTGCCGGGACACTTAACTACGAGCAGTACTTC
TRBJ2-3	TRBV5-5	-	TRBD2	16	CASSLGLAGGTHTQYF	TGTGCCAGCAGCTTGGGCCTAGCGGGAGGTACACATACGCAGTATTTT
TRBJ1-1	TRBV5-1	-	-	13	CANSLAADTEAFF	TGCGCCAACAGCTTGGCGGCAGACACTGAAGCTTTCTTT
TRBJ2-7	TRBV28	-	-	11	CASSETYEQYF	TGTGCCAGCAGCGAAACCTACGAGCAGTACTTC
TRBJ2-5	TRBV6-6	-	TRBD2	15	CASSYSAGGPETQYF	TGTGCCAGCAGTTACTCTGCGGGAGGCCCAGAGACCCAGTACTTC
TRBJ1-6	TRBV20-1	-	-	14	CSASYSGWGSPLHF	TGCAGTGCTAGTTACTCAGGGTGGGGTTCACCCCTCCACTTT